This entry is about one TCR beta chain. V shed 2 bases and J 6 bases; nucleotides not matched to a gene: 6. Germline CDR1 is SNHLY and CDR2 is FYNNEI. This CDR3 spans 14 amino acids. This table comes from immunoSEQ multiplex PCR, and its TCRdb copy is limited to in-frame clones, with some not included. Of approximately 40,000 clones in the sample, 80% to 95% were seen once. This sample was taken from a study of T cell changes during pregnancy in multiple sclerosis. Source: CD8+ T cells from peripheral blood mononuclear cells, taken in the third trimester of pregnancy. This TCR came from a female donor with multiple sclerosis, enrolled in a pregnancy study. This rearrangement joins TRBV2 to TRBJ1-1, with TRBD1 identical over 7 bases. CDR3 sequence: CASSELPGQSEAFF. Here the CDR3 DNA reads TGTGCCAGCAGTGAACTACCGGGACAGTCTGAAGCTTTCTTT.